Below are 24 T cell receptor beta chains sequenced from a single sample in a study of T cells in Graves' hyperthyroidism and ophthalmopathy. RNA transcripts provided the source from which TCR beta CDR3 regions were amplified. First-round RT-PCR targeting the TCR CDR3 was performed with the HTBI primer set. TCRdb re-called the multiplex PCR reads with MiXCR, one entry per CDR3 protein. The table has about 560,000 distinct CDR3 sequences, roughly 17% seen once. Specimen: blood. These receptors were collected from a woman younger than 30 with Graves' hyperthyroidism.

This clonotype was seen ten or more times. The CDR3 DNA follows: TGCAGTGCAAAGGGACTAGCGGGAGGCGAGATCTCCTACGAGCAGTACTTC. The encoded protein is CSAKGLAGGEISYEQYF. The J gene is TRBJ2-7, the V gene TRBV20-1; 15 bases fit TRBD2. The trim removed 6 bases at V and 0 bases at J, leaving 9 bases unmatched. The CDR3 extends over 17 amino acids. Germline V gene lookup returns CDR1 DFQATT and CDR2 SNEGSKA (reference sequence).

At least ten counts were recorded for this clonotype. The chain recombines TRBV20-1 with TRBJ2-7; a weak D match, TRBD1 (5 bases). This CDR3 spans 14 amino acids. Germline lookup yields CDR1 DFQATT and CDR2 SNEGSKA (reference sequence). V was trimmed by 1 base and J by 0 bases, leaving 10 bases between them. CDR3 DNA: TGCAGTGCTAGAGGGGGCTCCAGCTCCTACGAGCAGTACTTC. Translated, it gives CSARGGSSSYEQYF.

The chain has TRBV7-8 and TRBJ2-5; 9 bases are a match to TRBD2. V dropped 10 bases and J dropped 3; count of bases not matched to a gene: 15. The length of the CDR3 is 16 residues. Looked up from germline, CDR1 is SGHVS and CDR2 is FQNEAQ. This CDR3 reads CAISESKSSGEETQYF. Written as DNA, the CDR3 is TGTGCCATCAGTGAGTCGAAGTCTAGCGGGGAAGAGACCCAGTACTTC.

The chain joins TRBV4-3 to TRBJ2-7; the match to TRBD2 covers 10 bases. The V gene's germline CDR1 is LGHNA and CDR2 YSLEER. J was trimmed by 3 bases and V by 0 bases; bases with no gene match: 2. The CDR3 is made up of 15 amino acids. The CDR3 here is CASSQDSGGHYEQYF. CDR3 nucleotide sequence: TGCGCCAGCAGCCAAGATAGCGGGGGGCACTACGAGCAGTACTTC.

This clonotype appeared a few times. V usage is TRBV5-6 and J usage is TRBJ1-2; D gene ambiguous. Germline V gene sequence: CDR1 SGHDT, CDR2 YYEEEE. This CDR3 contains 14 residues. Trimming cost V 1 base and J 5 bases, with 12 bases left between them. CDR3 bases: TGTGCCAGCAGCTTGTTGTTTTCAGTATATGGCTACACCTTC. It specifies CASSLLFSVYGYTF.

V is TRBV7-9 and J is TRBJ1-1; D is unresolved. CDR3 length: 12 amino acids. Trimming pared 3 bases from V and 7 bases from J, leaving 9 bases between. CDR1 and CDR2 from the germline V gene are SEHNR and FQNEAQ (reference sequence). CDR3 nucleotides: TGTGCCAGCAGCTTGGATGGGATTGAAGCTTTCTTT. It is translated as CASSLDGIEAFF.

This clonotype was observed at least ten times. DNA of the CDR3: TGTGCCAGCAGTGAGAGGGGCTCACTCACGCGAGGCTACACCTTC. Amino acid sequence: CASSERGSLTRGYTF. The V gene is TRBV2, the J gene TRBJ1-2; TRBD1 is a possible D gene (5 bases). CDR1 SNHLY and CDR2 FYNNEI come from the germline V gene. V gave up 3 bases and J gave up 8 bases, with 19 bases separating them. The CDR3 is 15 residues long.

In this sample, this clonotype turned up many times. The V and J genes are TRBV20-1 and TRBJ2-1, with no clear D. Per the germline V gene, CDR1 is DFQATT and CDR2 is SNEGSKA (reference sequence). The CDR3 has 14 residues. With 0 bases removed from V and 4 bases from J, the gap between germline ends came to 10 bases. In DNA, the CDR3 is TGCAGTGCTAGAGACTTCCAGACGTACAATGAGCAGTTCTTC. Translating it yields CSARDFQTYNEQFF.

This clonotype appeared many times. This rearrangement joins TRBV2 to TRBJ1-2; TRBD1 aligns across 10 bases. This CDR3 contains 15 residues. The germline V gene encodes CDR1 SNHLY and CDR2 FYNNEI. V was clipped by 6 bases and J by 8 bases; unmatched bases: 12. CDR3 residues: CASSPTGQGTGGYTF. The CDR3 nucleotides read TGTGCCAGCAGCCCTACGGGACAGGGGACAGGCGGCTACACCTTC. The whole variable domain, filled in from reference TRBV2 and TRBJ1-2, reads EPEVTQTPSHQVTQMGQEVILRCVPISNHLYFYWYRQILGQKVEFLVSFYNNEISEKSEIFDDQFSVERPDGSNFTLKIRSTKLEDSAMYFCASSPTGQGTGGYTFGSGTRLTVV.

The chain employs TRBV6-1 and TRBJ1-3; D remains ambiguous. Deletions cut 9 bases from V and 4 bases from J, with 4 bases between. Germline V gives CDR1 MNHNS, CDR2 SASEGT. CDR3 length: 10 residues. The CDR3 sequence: CARLGNTIYF. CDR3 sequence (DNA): TGTGCCAGACTAGGAAACACCATATATTTT.

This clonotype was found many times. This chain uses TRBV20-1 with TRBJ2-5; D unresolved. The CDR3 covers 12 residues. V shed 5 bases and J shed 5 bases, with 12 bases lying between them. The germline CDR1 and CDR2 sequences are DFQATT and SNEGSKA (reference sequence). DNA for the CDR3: TGCAGTGCTTGTGACTCATTGGAGACCCAGTACTTC. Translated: CSACDSLETQYF.

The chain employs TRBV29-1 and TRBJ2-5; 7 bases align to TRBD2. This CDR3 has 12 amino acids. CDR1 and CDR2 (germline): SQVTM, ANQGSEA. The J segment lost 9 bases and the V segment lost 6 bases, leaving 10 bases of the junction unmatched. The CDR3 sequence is CSVRDYVEAQYF. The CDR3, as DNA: TGCAGCGTAAGGGACTACGTGGAGGCCCAGTACTTC. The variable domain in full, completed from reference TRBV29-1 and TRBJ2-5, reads SAVISQKPSRDICQRGTSLTIQCQVDSQVTMMFWYRQQPGQSLTLIATANQGSEATYESGFVIDKFPISRPNLTFSTLTVSNMSPEDSSIYLCSVRDYVEAQYFGPGTRLLVL.

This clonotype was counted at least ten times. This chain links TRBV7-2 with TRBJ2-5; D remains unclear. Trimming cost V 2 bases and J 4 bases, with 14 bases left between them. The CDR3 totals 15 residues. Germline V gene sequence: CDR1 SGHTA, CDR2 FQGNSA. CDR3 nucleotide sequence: TGTGCCAGCAGCTTAAACGGGCAGGTTAGAGAGACCCAGTACTTC. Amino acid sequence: CASSLNGQVRETQYF.

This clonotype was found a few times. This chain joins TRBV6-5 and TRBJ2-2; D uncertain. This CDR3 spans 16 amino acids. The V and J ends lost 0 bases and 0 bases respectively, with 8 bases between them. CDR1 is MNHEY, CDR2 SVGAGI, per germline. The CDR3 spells CASSYSGYPNTGELFF. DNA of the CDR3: TGTGCCAGCAGTTACTCGGGTTACCCGAACACCGGGGAGCTGTTTTTT.

The CDR3 loop is CASSIGGDRASFF. In DNA, the CDR3 is TGTGCCAGTAGTATTGGAGGGGACAGGGCGTCTTTCTTT. The chain combines TRBV19 with TRBJ1-1; 9 nucleotides match TRBD1. Germline V CDR1 and CDR2: LNHDA, SQIVND (reference sequence). The CDR3 has 13 residues. J gave up 12 bases and V 3 bases, and 8 bases lay outside the gene matches.

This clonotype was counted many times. CDR3 region: CASSYGPGGVYEQFF. The DNA of the CDR3 is TGTGCCAGCAGTTATGGTCCGGGGGGTGTCTATGAGCAGTTCTTC. The chain recombines TRBV6-1 with TRBJ2-1, with TRBD2 matching over 7 bases. CDR3 length equals 15 residues. V lost 5 bases and J lost 8; bases outside the gene matches: 12. Looked up from germline, CDR1 is MNHNS and CDR2 is SASEGT.

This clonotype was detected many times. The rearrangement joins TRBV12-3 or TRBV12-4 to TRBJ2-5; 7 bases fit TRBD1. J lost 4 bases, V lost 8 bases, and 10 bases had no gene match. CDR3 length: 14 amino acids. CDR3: CASRERGLGETQYF. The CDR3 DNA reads TGTGCCAGCCGGGAAAGGGGGCTGGGAGAGACCCAGTACTTC.

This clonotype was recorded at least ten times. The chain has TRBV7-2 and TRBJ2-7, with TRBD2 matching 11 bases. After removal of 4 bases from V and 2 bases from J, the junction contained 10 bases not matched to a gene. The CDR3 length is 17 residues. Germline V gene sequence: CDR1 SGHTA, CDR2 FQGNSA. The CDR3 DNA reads TGTGCCAGCAGCTCCAAAACTAGCGGGGGCCCAACCTACGAGCAGTACTTC. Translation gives CASSSKTSGGPTYEQYF. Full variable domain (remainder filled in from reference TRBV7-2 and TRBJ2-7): GAGVSQSPSNKVTEKGKDVELRCDPISGHTALYWYRQSLGQGLEFLIYFQGNSAPDKSGLPSDRFSAERTGGSVSTLTIQRTQQEDSAVYLCASSSKTSGGPTYEQYFGPGTRLTVT.

The CDR3 region is CATGTGKGGNQPQHF. The CDR3 DNA reads as TGTGCCACCGGGACAGGGAAGGGCGGCAATCAGCCCCAGCATTTT. The V gene is TRBV10-3, the J gene TRBJ1-5, with TRBD1 matching 9 bases. With V trimmed by 10 bases and J by 2 bases, 9 bases remained unmatched. Germline V lookup: CDR1 ENHRY, CDR2 SYGVKD. There are 15 residues in the CDR3.

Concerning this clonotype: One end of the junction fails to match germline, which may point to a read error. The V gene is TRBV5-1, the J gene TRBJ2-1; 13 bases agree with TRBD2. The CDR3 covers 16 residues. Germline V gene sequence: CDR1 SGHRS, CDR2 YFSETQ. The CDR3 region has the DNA TGCGCCAGCAGCTTGGCGGGACTAGCGGGATGGAGTGAGCGGTTCTTC. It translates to CASSLAGLAGWSERFF. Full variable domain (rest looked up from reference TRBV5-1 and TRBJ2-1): KAGVTQTPRYLIKTRGQQVTLSCSPISGHRSVSWYQQTPGQGLQFLFEYFSETQRNKGNFPGRFSGRQFSNSRSEMNVSTLELGDSALYLCASSLAGLAGWSERFFGPGTRLTVL.

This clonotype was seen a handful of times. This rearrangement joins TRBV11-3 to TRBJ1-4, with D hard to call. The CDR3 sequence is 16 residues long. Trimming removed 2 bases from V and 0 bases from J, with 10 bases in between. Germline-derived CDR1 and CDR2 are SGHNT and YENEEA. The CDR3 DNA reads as TGTGCCAGCAGCTTATATTCCGGGACAACTAATGAAAAACTGTTTTTT. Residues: CASSLYSGTTNEKLFF.

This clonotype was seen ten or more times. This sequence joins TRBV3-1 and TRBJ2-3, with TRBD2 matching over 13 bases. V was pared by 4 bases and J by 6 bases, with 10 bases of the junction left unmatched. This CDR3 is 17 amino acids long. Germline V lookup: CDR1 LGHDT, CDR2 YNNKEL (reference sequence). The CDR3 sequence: CASSPPWTSGRGDTQYF. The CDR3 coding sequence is TGTGCCAGCAGCCCTCCCTGGACTAGCGGGAGAGGGGATACGCAGTATTTT.

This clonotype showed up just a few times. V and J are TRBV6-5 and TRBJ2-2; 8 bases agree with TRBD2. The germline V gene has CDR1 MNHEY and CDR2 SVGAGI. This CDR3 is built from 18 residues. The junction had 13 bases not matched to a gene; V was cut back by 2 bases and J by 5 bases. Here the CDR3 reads CASSYGRRAGGYTGELFF. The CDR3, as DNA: TGTGCCAGCAGTTACGGTCGGAGGGCGGGGGGATATACCGGGGAGCTGTTTTTT.

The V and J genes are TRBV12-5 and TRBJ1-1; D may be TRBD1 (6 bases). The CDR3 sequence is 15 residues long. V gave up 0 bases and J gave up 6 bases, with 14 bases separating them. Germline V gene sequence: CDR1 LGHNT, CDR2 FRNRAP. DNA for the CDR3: TGTGCTAGTGGTTTGGTACTCGGGGGCGACGCTGAAGCTTTCTTT. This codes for CASGLVLGGDAEAFF.